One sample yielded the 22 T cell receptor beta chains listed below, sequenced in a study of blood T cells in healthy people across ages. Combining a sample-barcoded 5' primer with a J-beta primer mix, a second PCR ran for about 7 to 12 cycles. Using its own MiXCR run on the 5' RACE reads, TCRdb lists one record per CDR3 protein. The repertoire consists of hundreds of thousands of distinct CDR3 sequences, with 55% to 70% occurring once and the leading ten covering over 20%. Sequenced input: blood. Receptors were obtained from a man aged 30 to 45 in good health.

In nucleotides, the CDR3 is TGTGCCAGCAGTATCGGAGACAGGAATAACTATGGCTACACCTTC. Protein: CASSIGDRNNYGYTF. The chain is built from TRBV7-9 and TRBJ1-2, with D possibly matching TRBD1 (6 bases). In germline, CDR1 is SEHNR, CDR2 FQNEAQ (reference sequence). V shed 6 bases and J shed 1 base, with 15 bases lying between them. This CDR3 is 15 amino acids long.

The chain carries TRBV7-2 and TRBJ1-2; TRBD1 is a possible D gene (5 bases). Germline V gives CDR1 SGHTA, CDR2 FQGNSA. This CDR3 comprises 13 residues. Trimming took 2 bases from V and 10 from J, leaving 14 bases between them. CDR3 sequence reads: CASSLPGGDAYTF. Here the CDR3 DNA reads TGTGCCAGCAGCTTACCCGGGGGGGACGCCTACACCTTC.

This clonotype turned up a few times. The CDR3 region has the DNA TGTGCCAGCGGTGGACGGCGGGAGACCTTCAATGAGCAGTTCTTC. As protein: CASGGRRETFNEQFF. This rearrangement joins TRBV12-3 or TRBV12-4 to TRBJ2-1, with 7 nucleotides matching TRBD2. Unmatched junction bases numbered 13, after V lost 8 bases and J lost 6 bases. The CDR3 runs to 15 residues.

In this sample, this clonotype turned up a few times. The CDR3 loop is CSAWANGETQYF. The CDR3 DNA reads TGCAGTGCTTGGGCGAATGGAGAGACCCAGTACTTC. This chain links TRBV20-1 with TRBJ2-5; no firm D call. Germline V gene data show CDR1 as DFQATT and CDR2 as SNEGSKA (reference sequence). The CDR3 length is 12 residues. V lost 5 bases, J lost 4 bases, and 11 bases lay in between.

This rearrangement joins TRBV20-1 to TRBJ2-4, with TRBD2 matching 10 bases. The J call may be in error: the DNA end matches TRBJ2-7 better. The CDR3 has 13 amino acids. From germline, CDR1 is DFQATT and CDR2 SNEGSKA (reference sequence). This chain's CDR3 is CSAHLAGDYEQYF. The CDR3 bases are TGCAGTGCTCACCTAGCGGGGGACTACGAGCAGTACTTC.

The CDR3 DNA sequence: TGTGCCAGCAGCCCCTCGACTAGTCGGTACGAGCAGTACTTC. As protein: CASSPSTSRYEQYF. The chain carries TRBV7-9 and TRBJ2-7; a weak D match, TRBD2 (6 bases). This CDR3 has 14 amino acids. The ends were cut back, 5 bases at V and 4 bases at J, with 15 bases in the middle. Germline CDR1 reads SEHNR; CDR2 reads FQNEAQ (reference sequence).

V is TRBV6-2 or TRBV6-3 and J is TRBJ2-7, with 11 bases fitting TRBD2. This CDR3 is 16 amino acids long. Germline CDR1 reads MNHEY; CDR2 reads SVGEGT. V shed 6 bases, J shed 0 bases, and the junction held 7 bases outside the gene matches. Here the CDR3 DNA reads TGTGCCAGCAGCAAGACCGGGACTAGCGGCTCCTACGAGCAGTACTTC. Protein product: CASSKTGTSGSYEQYF.

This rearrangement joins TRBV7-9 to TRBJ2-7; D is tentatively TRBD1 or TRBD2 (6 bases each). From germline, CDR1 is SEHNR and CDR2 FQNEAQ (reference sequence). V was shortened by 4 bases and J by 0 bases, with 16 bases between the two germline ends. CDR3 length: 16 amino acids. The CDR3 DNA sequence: TGTGCCAGCAGCTCTGGTGGGGGGCCGAGCTCCTACGAGCAGTACTTC. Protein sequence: CASSSGGGPSSYEQYF.

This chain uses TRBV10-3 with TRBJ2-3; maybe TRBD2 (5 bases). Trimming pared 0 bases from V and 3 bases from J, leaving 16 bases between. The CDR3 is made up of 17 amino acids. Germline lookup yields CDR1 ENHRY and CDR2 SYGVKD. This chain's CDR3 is CAISESEDLGWTDTQYF. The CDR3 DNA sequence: TGTGCCATCAGTGAGTCGGAGGATCTCGGTTGGACAGATACGCAGTATTTT.

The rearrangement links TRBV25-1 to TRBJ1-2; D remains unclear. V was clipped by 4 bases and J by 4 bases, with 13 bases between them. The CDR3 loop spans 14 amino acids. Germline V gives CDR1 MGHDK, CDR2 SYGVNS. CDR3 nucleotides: TGTGCCAGCAGTGCCCGGGGAGGGTCCTATGGCTACACCTTC. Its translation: CASSARGGSYGYTF.

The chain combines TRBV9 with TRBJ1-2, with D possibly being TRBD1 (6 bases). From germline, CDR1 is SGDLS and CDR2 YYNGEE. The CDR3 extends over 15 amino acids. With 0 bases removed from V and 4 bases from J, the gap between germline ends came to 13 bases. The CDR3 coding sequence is TGTGCCAGCAGCGTAGCGGCCGGACAGACCTATGGCTACACCTTC. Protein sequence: CASSVAAGQTYGYTF.

CDR3 sequence: CASSLVASGIGNEQFF. The CDR3 nucleotides read TGCGCCAGCAGCTTGGTAGCTAGCGGGATTGGCAATGAGCAGTTCTTC. This chain joins TRBV5-1 and TRBJ2-1, with 9 bases aligning to TRBD2. Looked up from germline, CDR1 is SGHRS and CDR2 is YFSETQ. Trimming cost V 0 bases and J 6 bases; bases outside gene matches: 7. This CDR3 has 16 amino acids.

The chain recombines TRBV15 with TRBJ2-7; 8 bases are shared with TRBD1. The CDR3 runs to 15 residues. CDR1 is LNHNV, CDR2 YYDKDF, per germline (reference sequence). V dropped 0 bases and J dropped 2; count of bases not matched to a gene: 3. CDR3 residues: CATSRDPGQAYEQYF. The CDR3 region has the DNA TGTGCCACCAGCAGAGACCCGGGACAGGCCTACGAGCAGTACTTC.

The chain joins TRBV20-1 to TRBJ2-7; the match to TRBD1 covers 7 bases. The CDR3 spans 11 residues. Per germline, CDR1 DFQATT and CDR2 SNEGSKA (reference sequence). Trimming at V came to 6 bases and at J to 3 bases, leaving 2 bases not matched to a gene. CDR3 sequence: CSADRDYEQYF. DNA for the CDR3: TGCAGTGCCGACAGGGACTACGAGCAGTACTTC.

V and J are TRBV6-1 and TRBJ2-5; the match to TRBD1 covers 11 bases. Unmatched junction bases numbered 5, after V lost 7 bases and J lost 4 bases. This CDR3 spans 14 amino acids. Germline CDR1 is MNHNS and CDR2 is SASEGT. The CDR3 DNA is TGTGCCAGCATTTGGACAGGGGGCGGAGAGACCCAGTACTTC. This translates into CASIWTGGGETQYF.

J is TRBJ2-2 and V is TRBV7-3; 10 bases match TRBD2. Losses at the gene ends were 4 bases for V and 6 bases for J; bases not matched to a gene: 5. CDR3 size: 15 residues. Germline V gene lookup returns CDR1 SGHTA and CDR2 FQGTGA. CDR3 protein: CASSSHSGRSGELFF. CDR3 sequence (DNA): TGTGCCAGCAGCTCACATAGCGGGAGGTCCGGGGAGCTGTTTTTT.

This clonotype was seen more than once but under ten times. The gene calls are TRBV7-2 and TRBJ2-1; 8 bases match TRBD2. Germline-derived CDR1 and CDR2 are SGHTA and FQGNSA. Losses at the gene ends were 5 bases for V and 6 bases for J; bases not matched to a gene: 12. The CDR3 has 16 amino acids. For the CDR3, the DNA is TGTGCCAGCAGCAGATACGGGACTAGGATGATCAATGAGCAGTTCTTC. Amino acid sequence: CASSRYGTRMINEQFF.

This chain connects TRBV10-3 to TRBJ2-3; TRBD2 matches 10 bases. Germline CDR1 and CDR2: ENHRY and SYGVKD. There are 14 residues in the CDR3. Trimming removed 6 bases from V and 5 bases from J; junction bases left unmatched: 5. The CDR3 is CAIRSSGSKDTQYF. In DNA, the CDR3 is TGTGCCATCAGATCTAGCGGGAGTAAAGATACGCAGTATTTT.

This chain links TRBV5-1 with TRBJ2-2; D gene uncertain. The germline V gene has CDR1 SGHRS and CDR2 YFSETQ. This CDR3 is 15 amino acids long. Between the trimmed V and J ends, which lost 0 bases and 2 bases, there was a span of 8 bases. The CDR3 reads CASSLGRSNTGELFF. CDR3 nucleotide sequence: TGCGCCAGCAGCTTGGGCAGAAGCAACACCGGGGAGCTGTTTTTT.

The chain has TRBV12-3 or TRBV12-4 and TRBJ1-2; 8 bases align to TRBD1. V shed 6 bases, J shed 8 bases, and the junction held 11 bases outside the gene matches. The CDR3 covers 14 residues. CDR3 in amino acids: CASSRQGLRFGYTF. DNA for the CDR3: TGTGCCAGCAGCCGACAGGGGTTGAGGTTCGGCTACACCTTC.

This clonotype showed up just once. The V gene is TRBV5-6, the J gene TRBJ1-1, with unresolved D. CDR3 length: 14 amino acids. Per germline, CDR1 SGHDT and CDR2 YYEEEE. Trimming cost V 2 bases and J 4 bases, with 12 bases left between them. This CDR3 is CASSFGWESTEAFF. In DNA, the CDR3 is TGTGCCAGCAGCTTTGGTTGGGAGAGCACTGAAGCTTTCTTT.

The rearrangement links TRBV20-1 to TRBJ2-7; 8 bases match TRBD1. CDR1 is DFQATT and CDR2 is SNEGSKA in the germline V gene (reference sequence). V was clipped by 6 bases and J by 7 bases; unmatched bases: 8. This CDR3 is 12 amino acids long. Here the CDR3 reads CSARTGNNEQYF. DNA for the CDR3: TGCAGTGCAAGGACAGGGAACAATGAGCAGTACTTC.